This T cell receptor (beta chain) appears in the sequencing data of a study of cytomegalovirus exposure and HLA in healthy donors. PCR amplification relied on 60 Vbeta primers (plus 13 Jbeta primers). Assay: immunoSEQ multiplex PCR; the TCRdb copy retains only in-frame clones and omits some. The sample lists around 140,000 clones, approximately 87% occurring once. This receptor was obtained from a man in his forties in good health and CMV-seronegative. Sequenced material: PBMCs.

The CDR3 bases are TGTGCCAGCAGCACTTTCCTGCCCAACTACAATCAGCCCCAGCATTTT. Its protein is CASSTFLPNYNQPQHF. The chain is built from TRBV21-1 and TRBJ1-5. TRBV21-1 has pseudogene status. The CDR3 loop spans 16 amino acids.